This TCR beta chain was sequenced during a study of blood T cell repertoires in COVID-19. The CDR3 loop spans 16 amino acids. The V and J ends lost 0 bases and 6 bases, in that order; junction bases with no gene match: 4. Per germline, CDR1 SGHNT and CDR2 YYREEE (reference sequence). Data came from immunoSEQ multiplex PCR; TCRdb stores just in-frame clones and leaves some out. Of roughly 190,000 clones in the sample, around 86% are singletons; the top ten hold under 3.5%. Source material: peripheral blood. The V gene is TRBV5-4, the J gene TRBJ2-3; 13 nucleotides agree with TRBD2. The clonotype was recovered from a man in his sixties or seventies with acute or convalescent COVID-19. The CDR3 DNA follows: TGTGCCAGCAGCTTGGGTGGACTAGCGGGGGCCGATACGCAGTATTTT. It specifies CASSLGGLAGADTQYF. Variable domain in full (rest from reference TRBV5-4 and TRBJ2-3): ETGVTQSPTHLIKTRGQQVTLRCSSQSGHNTVSWYQQALGQGPQFIFQYYREEENGRGNFPPRFSGLQFPNYSSELNVNALELDDSALYLCASSLGGLAGADTQYFGPGTRLTVL.